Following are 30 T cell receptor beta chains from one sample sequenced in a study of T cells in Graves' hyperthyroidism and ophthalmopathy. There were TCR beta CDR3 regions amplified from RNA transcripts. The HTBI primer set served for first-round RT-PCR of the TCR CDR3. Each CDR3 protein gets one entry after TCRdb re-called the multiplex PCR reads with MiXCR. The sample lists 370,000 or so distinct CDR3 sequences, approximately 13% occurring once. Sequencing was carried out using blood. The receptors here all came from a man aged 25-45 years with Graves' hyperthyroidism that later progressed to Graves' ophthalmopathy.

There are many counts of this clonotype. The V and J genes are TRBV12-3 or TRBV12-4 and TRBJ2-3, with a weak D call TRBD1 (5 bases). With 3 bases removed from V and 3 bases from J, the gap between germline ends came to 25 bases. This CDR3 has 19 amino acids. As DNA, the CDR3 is TGTGCCAGCAGTTTTACCTCAGGACACCCCCCTGTCCAGACAGATACGCAGTATTTT. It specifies CASSFTSGHPPVQTDTQYF.

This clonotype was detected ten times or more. The CDR3: CASSETYEQYF. The CDR3 DNA sequence: TGTGCCAGCTCAGAGACCTACGAGCAGTACTTC. The rearrangement joins TRBV18 to TRBJ2-7; no clear D. V was cut by 5 bases and J by 2 bases, with 4 bases left in between. Germline V CDR1 and CDR2: KGHSH, LQKENI. The CDR3 totals 11 residues.

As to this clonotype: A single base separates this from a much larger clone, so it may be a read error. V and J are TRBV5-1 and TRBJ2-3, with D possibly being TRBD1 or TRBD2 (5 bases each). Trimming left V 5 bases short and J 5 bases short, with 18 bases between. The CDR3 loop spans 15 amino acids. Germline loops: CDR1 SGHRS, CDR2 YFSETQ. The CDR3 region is CASRPPYERGDTQYF. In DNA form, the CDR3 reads TGCGCCAGCAGGCCCCCATACGAGAGGGGAGATACGCAGTATTTT.

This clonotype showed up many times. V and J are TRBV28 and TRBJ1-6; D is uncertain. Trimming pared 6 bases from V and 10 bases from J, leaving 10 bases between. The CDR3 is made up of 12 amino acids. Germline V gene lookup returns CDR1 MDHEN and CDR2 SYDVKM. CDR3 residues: CASSQNFSPLHF. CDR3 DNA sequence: TGTGCCAGCAGCCAGAACTTCTCACCCCTCCACTTT.

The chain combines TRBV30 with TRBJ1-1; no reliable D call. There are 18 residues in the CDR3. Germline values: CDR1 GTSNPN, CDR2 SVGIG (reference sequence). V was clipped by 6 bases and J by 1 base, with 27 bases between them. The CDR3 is CACAHREAHGRRNTEAFF. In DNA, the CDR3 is TGTGCCTGCGCCCATCGGGAGGCCCACGGGAGGAGGAACACTGAAGCTTTCTTT.

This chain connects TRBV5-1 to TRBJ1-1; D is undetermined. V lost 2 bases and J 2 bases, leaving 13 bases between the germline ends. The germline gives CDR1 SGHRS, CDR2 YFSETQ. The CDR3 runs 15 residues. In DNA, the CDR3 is TGCGCCAGCAGCTTTAAAAGGACGGCCAACACTGAAGCTTTCTTT. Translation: CASSFKRTANTEAFF.

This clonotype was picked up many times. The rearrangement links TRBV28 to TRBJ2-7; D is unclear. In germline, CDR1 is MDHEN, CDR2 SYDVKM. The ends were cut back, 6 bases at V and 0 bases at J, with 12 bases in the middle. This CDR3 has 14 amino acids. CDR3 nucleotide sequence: TGTGCCAGCAGCTCCCACGGACCCTCCTACGAGCAGTACTTC. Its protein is CASSSHGPSYEQYF.

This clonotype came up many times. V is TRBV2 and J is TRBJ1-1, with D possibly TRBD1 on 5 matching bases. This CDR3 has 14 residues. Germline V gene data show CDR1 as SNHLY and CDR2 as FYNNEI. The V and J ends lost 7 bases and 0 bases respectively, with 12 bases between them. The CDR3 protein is CASTRAEMNTEAFF. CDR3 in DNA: TGTGCCAGCACCAGGGCGGAGATGAACACTGAAGCTTTCTTT.

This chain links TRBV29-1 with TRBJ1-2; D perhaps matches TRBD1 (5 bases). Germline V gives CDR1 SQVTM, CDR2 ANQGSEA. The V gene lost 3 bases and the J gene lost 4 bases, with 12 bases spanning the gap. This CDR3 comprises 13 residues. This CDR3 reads CSVDAGSPYGYTF. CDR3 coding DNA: TGCAGCGTTGATGCAGGGTCCCCCTATGGCTACACCTTC.

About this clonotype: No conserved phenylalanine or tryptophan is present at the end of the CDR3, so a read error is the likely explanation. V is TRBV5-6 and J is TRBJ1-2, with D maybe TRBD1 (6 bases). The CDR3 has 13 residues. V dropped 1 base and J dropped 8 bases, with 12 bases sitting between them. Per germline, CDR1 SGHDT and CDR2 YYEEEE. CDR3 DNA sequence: TGTGCCAGCAGCTTGAGGTCAGGGGTCGGCTACACCCTC. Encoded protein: CASSLRSGVGYTL.

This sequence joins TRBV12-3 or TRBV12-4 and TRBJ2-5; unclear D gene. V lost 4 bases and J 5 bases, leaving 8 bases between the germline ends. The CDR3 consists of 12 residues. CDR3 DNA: TGTGCCAGCAGTTCCCCGACGGAGACCCAGTACTTC. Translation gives CASSSPTETQYF.

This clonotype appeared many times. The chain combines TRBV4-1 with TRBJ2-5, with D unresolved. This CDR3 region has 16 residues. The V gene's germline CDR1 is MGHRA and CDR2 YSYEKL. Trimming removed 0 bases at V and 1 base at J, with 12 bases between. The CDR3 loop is CASSQERATLQETQYF. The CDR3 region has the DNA TGCGCCAGCAGCCAAGAAAGGGCCACCCTCCAAGAGACCCAGTACTTC.

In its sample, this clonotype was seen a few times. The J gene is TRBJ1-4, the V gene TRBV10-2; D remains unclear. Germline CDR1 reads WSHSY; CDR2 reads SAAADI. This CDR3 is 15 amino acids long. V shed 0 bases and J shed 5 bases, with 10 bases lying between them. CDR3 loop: CASSESEPSNEKLFF. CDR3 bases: TGCGCCAGCAGTGAGTCCGAACCTAGCAATGAAAAACTGTTTTTT.

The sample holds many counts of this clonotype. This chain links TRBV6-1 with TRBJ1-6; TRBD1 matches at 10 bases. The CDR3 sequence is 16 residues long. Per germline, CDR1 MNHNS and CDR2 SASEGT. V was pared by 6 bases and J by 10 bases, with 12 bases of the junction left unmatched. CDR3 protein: CASRRDRGQVGSPLHF. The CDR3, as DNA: TGTGCCAGCAGACGAGACAGGGGGCAAGTGGGCTCACCCCTCCACTTT.

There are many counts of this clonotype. The CDR3 bases are TGTGCCAGCAGCTTACGACTAGCGGGGGGGCAAGATACGCAGTATTTT. This sequence encodes CASSLRLAGGQDTQYF. The chain couples TRBV7-2 to TRBJ2-3; 14 nucleotides agree with TRBD2. Germline V gives CDR1 SGHTA, CDR2 FQGNSA. The CDR3 totals 16 residues. Trimming took 2 bases from V and 5 from J; bases not matched to a gene: 3. The whole variable domain, remainder taken from reference TRBV7-2 and TRBJ2-3, is GAGVSQSPSNKVTEKGKDVELRCDPISGHTALYWYRQSLGQGLEFLIYFQGNSAPDKSGLPSDRFSAERTGGSVSTLTIQRTQQEDSAVYLCASSLRLAGGQDTQYFGPGTRLTVL.

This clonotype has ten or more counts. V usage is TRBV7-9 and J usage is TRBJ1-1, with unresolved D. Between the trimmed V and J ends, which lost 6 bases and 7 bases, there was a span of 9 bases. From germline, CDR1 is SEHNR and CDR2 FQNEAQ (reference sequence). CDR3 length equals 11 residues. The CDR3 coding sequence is TGTGCCAGCAGTTCTTCAGGTGAAGCTTTCTTT. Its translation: CASSSSGEAFF.

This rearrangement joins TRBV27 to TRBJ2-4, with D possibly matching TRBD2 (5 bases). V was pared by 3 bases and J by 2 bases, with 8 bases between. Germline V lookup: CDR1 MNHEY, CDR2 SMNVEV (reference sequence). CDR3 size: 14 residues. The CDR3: CASSFRGTKNIQYF. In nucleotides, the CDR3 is TGTGCCAGCAGTTTCCGAGGGACCAAAAACATTCAGTACTTC.

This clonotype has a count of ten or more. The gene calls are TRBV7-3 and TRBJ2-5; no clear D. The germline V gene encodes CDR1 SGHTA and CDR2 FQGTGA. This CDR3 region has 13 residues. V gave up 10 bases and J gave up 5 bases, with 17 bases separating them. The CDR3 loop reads CANPQAHRETQYF. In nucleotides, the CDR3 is TGTGCCAACCCGCAGGCGCACCGGGAGACCCAGTACTTC.

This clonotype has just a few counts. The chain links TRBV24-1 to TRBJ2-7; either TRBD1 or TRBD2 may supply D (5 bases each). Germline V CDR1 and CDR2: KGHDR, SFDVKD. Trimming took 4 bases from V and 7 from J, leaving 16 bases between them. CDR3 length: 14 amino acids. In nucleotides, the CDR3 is TGTGCCACCAGTGAGAGGGGAATCACGGGAGAGCAGTACTTC. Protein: CATSERGITGEQYF.

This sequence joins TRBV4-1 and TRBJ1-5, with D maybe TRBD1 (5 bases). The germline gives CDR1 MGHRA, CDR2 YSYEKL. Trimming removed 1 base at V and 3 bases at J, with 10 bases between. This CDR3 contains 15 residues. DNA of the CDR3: TGCGCCAGCAGCCAAGCCTGGACATCCAATCAGCCCCAGCATTTT. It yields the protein CASSQAWTSNQPQHF.

The CDR3 region is CASRGDRGSTGELFF. CDR3 sequence (DNA): TGCGCCAGCAGGGGGGACAGGGGGAGCACCGGGGAGCTGTTTTTT. The chain is built from TRBV10-1 and TRBJ2-2; 11 nucleotides align to TRBD1. Trimming at V came to 6 bases and at J to 4 bases, leaving 4 bases not matched to a gene. CDR3 length equals 15 residues. Germline V gene data show CDR1 as WNHNN and CDR2 as SYGVQD (reference sequence).

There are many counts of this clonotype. The CDR3: CASSAEGGYNSPLHF. The CDR3 DNA reads TGTGCCAGCAGTGCTGAAGGGGGCTATAATTCACCCCTCCACTTT. The chain recombines TRBV2 with TRBJ1-6; tentatively, D is TRBD1 (6 bases). Per germline, CDR1 SNHLY and CDR2 FYNNEI. The CDR3 consists of 15 residues. V was shortened by 4 bases and J by 3 bases, with 10 bases between the two germline ends. Using reference TRBV2 and TRBJ1-6 for the parts outside the CDR3, the full variable domain is EPEVTQTPSHQVTQMGQEVILRCVPISNHLYFYWYRQILGQKVEFLVSFYNNEISEKSEIFDDQFSVERPDGSNFTLKIRSTKLEDSAMYFCASSAEGGYNSPLHFGNGTRLTVT.

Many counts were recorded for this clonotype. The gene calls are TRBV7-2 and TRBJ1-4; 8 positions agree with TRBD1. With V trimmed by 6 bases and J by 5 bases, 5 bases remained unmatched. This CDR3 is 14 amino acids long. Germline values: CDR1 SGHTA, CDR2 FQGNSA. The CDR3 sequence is CASRAGGANEKLFF. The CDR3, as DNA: TGTGCCAGCAGGGCAGGGGGCGCAAATGAAAAACTGTTTTTT.

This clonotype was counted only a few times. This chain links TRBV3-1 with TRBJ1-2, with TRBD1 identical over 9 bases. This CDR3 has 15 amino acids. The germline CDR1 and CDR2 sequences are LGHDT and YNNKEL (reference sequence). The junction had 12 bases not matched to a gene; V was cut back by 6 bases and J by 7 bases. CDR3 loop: CASRNRGQGRSGYTF. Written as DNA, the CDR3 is TGTGCCAGCAGGAATCGGGGACAGGGAAGGAGTGGCTACACCTTC.

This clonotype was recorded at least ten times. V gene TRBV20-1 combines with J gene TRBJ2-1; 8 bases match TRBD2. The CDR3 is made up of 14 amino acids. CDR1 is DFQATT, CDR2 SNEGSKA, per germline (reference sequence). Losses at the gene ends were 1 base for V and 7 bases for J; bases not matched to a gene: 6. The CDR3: CSARGGGPGNEQFF. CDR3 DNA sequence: TGCAGTGCTAGAGGCGGGGGGCCGGGGAATGAGCAGTTCTTC.

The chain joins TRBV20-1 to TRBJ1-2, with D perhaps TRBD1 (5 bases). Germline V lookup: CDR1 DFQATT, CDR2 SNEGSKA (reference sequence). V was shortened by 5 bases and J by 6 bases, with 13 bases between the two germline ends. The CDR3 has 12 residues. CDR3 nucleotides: TGCAGTGCTTCACAGGAATGGGATGGCTACACCTTC. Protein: CSASQEWDGYTF.

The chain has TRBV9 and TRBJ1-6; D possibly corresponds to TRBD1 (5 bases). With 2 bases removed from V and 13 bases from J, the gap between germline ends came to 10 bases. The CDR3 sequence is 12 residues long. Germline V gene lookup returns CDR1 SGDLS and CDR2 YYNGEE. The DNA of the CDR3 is TGTGCCAGCAGCGTGGCGAGGGGTCCCCTCCACTTT. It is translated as CASSVARGPLHF.

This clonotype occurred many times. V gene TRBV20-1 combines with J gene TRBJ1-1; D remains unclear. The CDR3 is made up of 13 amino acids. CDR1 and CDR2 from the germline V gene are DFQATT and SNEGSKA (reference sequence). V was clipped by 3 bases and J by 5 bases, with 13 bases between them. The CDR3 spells CSARDSLVTEAFF. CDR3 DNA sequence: TGCAGTGCTAGGGACTCCCTAGTTACTGAAGCTTTCTTT.

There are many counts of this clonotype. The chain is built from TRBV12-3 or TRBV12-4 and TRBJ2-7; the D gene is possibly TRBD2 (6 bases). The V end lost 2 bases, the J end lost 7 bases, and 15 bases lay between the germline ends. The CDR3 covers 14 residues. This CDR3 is CASSLSGVGREQYF. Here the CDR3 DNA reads TGTGCCAGCAGTTTATCGGGAGTGGGTCGAGAGCAGTACTTC.

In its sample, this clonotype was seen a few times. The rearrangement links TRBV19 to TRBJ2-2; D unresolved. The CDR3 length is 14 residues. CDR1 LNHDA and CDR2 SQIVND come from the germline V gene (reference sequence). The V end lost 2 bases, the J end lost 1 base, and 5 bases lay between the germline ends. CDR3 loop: CASSIMGNTGELFF. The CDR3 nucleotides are TGTGCCAGTAGTATAATGGGGAACACCGGGGAGCTGTTTTTT.